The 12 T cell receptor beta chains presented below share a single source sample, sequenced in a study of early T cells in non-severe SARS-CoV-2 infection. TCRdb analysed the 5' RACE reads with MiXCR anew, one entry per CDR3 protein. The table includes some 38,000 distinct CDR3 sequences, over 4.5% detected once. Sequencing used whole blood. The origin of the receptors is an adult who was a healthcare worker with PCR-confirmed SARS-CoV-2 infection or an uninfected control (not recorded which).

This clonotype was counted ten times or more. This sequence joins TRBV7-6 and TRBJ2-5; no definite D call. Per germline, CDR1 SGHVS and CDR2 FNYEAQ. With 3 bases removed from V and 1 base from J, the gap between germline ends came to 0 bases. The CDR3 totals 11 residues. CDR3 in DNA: TGTGCCAGCAGCTTCCAAGAGACCCAGTACTTC. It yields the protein CASSFQETQYF.

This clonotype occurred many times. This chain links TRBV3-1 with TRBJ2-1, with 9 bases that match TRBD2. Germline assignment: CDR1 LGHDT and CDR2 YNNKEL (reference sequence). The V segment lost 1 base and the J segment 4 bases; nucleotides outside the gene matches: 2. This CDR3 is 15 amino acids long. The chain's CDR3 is CASSQGLAAYNEQFF. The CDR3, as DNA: TGTGCCAGCAGCCAAGGACTAGCGGCTTACAATGAGCAGTTCTTC.

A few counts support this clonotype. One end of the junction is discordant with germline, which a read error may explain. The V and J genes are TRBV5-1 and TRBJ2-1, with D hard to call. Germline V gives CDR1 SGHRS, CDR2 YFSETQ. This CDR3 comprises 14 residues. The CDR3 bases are TGCGCCAGCAGCTTGGTGCCCTCCGACAATGAGCAGTTCTTC. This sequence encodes CASSLVPSDNEQFF.

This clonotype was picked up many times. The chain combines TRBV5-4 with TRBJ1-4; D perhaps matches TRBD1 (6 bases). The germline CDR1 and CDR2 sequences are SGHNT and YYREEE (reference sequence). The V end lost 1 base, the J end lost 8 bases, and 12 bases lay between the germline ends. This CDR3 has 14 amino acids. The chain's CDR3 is CASSLQGKAEKLFF. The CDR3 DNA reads TGTGCCAGCAGCTTGCAGGGGAAAGCGGAAAAACTGTTTTTT.

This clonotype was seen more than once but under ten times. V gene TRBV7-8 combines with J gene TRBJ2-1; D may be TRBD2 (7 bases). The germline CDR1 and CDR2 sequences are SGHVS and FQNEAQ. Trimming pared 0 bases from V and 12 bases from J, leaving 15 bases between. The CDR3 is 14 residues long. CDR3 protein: CASSLAPGGPGQFF. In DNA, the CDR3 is TGTGCCAGCAGCTTAGCACCCGGGGGGCCGGGGCAGTTCTTC. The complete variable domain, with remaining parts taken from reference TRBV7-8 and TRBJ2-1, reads GAGVSQSPRYKVAKRGQDVALRCDPISGHVSLFWYQQALGQGPEFLTYFQNEAQLDKSGLPSDRFFAERPEGSVSTLKIQRTQQEDSAVYLCASSLAPGGPGQFFGPGTRLTVL.

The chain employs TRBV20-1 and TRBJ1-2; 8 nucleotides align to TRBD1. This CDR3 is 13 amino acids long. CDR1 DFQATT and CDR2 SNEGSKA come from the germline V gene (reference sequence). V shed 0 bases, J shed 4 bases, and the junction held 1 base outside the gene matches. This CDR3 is CSAREQGVYGYTF. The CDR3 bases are TGCAGTGCTAGAGAACAGGGGGTCTATGGCTACACCTTC.

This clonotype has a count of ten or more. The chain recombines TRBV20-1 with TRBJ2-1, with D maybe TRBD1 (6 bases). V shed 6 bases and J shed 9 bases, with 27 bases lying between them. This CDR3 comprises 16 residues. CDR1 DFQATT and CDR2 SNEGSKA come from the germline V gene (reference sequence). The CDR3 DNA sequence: TGCAGTGCCATTGCTGACAGCCAGGGGCCTAGGGGTGAGCAGTTCTTC. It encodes CSAIADSQGPRGEQFF.

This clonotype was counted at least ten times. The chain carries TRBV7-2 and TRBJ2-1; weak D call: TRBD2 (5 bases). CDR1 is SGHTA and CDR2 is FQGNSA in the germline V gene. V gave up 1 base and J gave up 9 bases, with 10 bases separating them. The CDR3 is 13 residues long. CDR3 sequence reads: CASSLGRDPEQFF. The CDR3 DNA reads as TGTGCCAGCAGCTTAGGACGGGATCCTGAGCAGTTCTTC.

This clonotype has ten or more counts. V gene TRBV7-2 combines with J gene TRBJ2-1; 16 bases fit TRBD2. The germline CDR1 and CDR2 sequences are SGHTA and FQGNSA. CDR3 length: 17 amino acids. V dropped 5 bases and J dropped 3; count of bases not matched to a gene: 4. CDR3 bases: TGTGCCAGCAGCCCGGGACTAGCGGGGGGGCGCTACAATGAGCAGTTCTTC. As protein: CASSPGLAGGRYNEQFF. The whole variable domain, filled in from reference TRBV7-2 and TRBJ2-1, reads GAGVSQSPSNKVTEKGKDVELRCDPISGHTALYWYRQSLGQGLEFLIYFQGNSAPDKSGLPSDRFSAERTGGSVSTLTIQRTQQEDSAVYLCASSPGLAGGRYNEQFFGPGTRLTVL.

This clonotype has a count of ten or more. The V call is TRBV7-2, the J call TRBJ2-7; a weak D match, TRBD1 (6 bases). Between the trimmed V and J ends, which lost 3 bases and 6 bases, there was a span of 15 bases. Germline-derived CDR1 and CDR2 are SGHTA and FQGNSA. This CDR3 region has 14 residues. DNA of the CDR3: TGTGCCAGCAGCTTCGGGACAACCTACTCCGAGCAGTACTTC. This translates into CASSFGTTYSEQYF. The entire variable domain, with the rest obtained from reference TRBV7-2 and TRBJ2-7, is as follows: GAGVSQSPSNKVTEKGKDVELRCDPISGHTALYWYRQSLGQGLEFLIYFQGNSAPDKSGLPSDRFSAERTGGSVSTLTIQRTQQEDSAVYLCASSFGTTYSEQYFGPGTRLTVT.

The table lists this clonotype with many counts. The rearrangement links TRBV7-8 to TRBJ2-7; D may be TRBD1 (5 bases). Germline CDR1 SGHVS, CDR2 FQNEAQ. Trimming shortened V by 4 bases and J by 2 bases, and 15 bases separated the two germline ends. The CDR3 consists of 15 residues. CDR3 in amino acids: CASSWGDGSAYEQYF. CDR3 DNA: TGTGCCAGCAGCTGGGGCGACGGGTCTGCCTACGAGCAGTACTTC.

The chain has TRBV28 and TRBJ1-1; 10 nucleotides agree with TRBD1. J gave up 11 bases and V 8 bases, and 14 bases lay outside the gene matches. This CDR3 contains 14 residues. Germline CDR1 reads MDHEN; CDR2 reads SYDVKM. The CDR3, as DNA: TGTGCCAGCCATTGGACAGGGGGTAAGATAGTTGCTTTCTTT. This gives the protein CASHWTGGKIVAFF.